These 19 T cell receptor beta chains originate from one sample sequenced in a study of shared clonotypes between healthy human individuals. Profiling relied on immunoSEQ multiplex PCR, and the TCRdb table lists in-frame clones only, not all of them. Here the sample spans approximately 710,000 clones, less than 95% being singletons. The sample consisted of memory CD8+ T cells from PBMCs. The sample's subset: CD45RO+ cells pooled with CCR7-negative TemRA cells. These receptors all stem from a young man in good health. Some clones in this sample may be carry-over from other donors' samples.

J is TRBJ2-7 and V is TRBV11-2; TRBD2 matches 12 bases. This CDR3 comprises 18 residues. Germline assignment: CDR1 SGHAT and CDR2 FQNNGV. Trimming cost V 4 bases and J 4 bases; bases outside gene matches: 14. As DNA, the CDR3 is TGTGCCAGCAGCTCGTTAACCCATTCGACTAGCGGGGGATACGAGCAGTACTTC. Amino acids: CASSSLTHSTSGGYEQYF.

CDR3 loop: CASSQRDIQYF. Written as DNA, the CDR3 is TGTGCCAGCAGCCAGAGAGACATTCAGTACTTC. The rearrangement uses TRBV5-8 and TRBJ2-4, with D uncertain. Trimming left V 4 bases short and J 8 bases short, with 7 bases between. Germline V gene sequence: CDR1 SGHTS, CDR2 YDEGEE. The CDR3 spans 11 residues.

The rearrangement links TRBV15 to TRBJ2-7; D may be TRBD2 (6 bases). The CDR3 extends over 15 amino acids. In germline, CDR1 is LNHNV, CDR2 YYDKDF (reference sequence). The ends were cut back, 3 bases at V and 2 bases at J, with 14 bases in the middle. The CDR3 loop reads CATSRDGGMPYEQYF. The CDR3, as DNA: TGTGCCACCAGCAGGGATGGCGGGATGCCCTACGAGCAGTACTTC.

The rearrangement uses TRBV4-1 and TRBJ1-6; D perhaps matches TRBD1 (5 bases). Germline V lookup: CDR1 MGHRA, CDR2 YSYEKL. CDR3 length equals 15 residues. Trimming left V 5 bases short and J 5 bases short, with 13 bases between. CDR3 DNA sequence: TGCGCCAGCAGCGATCGACAGCACAATAATTCACCCCTCCACTTT. This gives the protein CASSDRQHNNSPLHF.

The chain uses TRBV4-1 and TRBJ1-4; 7 nucleotides line up with TRBD1. Germline V lookup: CDR1 MGHRA, CDR2 YSYEKL. V trimming: 5 bases; J trimming: 4 bases; junction bases outside the gene matches: 7. This CDR3 has 15 amino acids. This CDR3 is CASSSQQGINEKLFF. The DNA for the CDR3 is TGCGCCAGCAGCTCCCAACAGGGGATTAATGAAAAACTGTTTTTT.

The V gene is TRBV11-1, the J gene TRBJ2-7, with 9 bases lining up with TRBD2. The CDR3 sequence is 15 residues long. The V segment lost 0 bases and the J segment 3 bases; nucleotides outside the gene matches: 3. Per the germline V gene, CDR1 is SGHAT and CDR2 is FQDESV (reference sequence). The DNA of the CDR3 is TGTGCCAGCAGCTTAGCAGCGGGAGGAAGCTACGAGCAGTACTTC. Translating gives CASSLAAGGSYEQYF.

This chain uses TRBV19 with TRBJ2-7; 10 bases match TRBD2. This CDR3 has 15 residues. J lost 3 bases, V lost 6 bases, and 8 bases had no gene match. The germline V gene encodes CDR1 LNHDA and CDR2 SQIVND (reference sequence). CDR3 bases: TGTGCCAGTAGGCAACCAGGGACTAGCGTCTACGAGCAGTACTTC. Amino acid sequence: CASRQPGTSVYEQYF.

The chain carries TRBV5-1 and TRBJ2-5, with 9 bases identical to TRBD1. CDR3 length: 14 residues. J was trimmed by 9 bases and V by 3 bases; bases with no gene match: 9. The germline V gene has CDR1 SGHRS and CDR2 YFSETQ. DNA for the CDR3: TGCGCCAGCAGCTCCCGGGACAGGGTTTCGGCCCAGTACTTC. This codes for CASSSRDRVSAQYF.

This chain links TRBV7-3 with TRBJ1-1, with D maybe TRBD1 (5 bases). Trimming removed 5 bases at V and 6 bases at J, with 13 bases between. Germline V gene data show CDR1 as SGHTA and CDR2 as FQGTGA. The CDR3 runs 13 residues. CDR3 protein: CASSPRGVSEAFF. The CDR3 DNA sequence: TGTGCCAGCAGCCCTCGGGGGGTCTCTGAAGCTTTCTTT.

The J gene is TRBJ1-2, the V gene TRBV21-1. TRBV21-1 is deemed a pseudogene. The length of the CDR3 is 16 residues. In DNA, the CDR3 is TGTGCCAGCAGCAAAGGGTACGAACCCCGCTCCTATGGCTACACCTTC. This sequence encodes CASSKGYEPRSYGYTF.

This rearrangement joins TRBV6-4 to TRBJ1-5; D is undetermined. Per the germline V gene, CDR1 is MRHNA and CDR2 is SNTAGT. Trimming shortened V by 4 bases and J by 2 bases, and 6 bases separated the two germline ends. This CDR3 is built from 13 residues. CDR3 loop: CASSGEGNQPQHF. As DNA, the CDR3 is TGTGCCAGCAGTGGTGAAGGCAATCAGCCCCAGCATTTT.

The chain carries TRBV7-3 and TRBJ2-7; 7 positions agree with TRBD2. The CDR3 spans 14 residues. Germline CDR1 SGHTA, CDR2 FQGTGA. Unmatched junction bases numbered 6, after V lost 5 bases and J lost 2 bases. The CDR3 reads CASSLLAEAYEQYF. The DNA of the CDR3 is TGTGCCAGCAGCCTTCTAGCGGAGGCCTACGAGCAGTACTTC.

This chain joins TRBV28 and TRBJ1-4, with a possible D match to TRBD1 (6 bases). Germline CDR1 MDHEN, CDR2 SYDVKM. V lost 5 bases to trimming and J lost 8 bases, with 15 bases between them. There are 14 residues in the CDR3. CDR3 sequence (DNA): TGTGCCAGCAGTGGACAGCGAAACGAGGAAAAACTGTTTTTT. Translating gives CASSGQRNEEKLFF.

The chain combines TRBV7-3 with TRBJ1-1, with 7 bases identical to TRBD1. J was trimmed by 6 bases and V by 5 bases; bases with no gene match: 6. Germline-derived CDR1 and CDR2 are SGHTA and FQGTGA. There are 13 residues in the CDR3. The CDR3 DNA follows: TGTGCCAGCAGCCCAACAACAGGGGCTGAAGCTTTCTTT. This translates into CASSPTTGAEAFF.

The CDR3 DNA reads as TGCGCCAGCAGCCAAGTTGGGGCCACACTGGGAGGAGAGCAGTACTTC. Translated: CASSQVGATLGGEQYF. The chain combines TRBV4-1 with TRBJ2-7; TRBD2 might be the D (6 bases). CDR3 size: 16 residues. Germline V gene sequence: CDR1 MGHRA, CDR2 YSYEKL. V was trimmed by 1 base and J by 7 bases, leaving 20 bases between them.

The chain has TRBV19 and TRBJ2-7; the match to TRBD1 covers 10 bases. The CDR3 has 16 residues. Per germline, CDR1 LNHDA and CDR2 SQIVND (reference sequence). V gave up 5 bases and J gave up 4 bases; unmatched junction bases: 11. DNA for the CDR3: TGTGCCAGTAGTCCAACAAGACAGGGGGCGCGGTACGAGCAGTACTTC. Amino acids: CASSPTRQGARYEQYF.

This sequence joins TRBV6-5 and TRBJ1-2; D is perhaps TRBD1 (6 bases). The CDR3 sequence is 16 residues long. Germline CDR1 MNHEY, CDR2 SVGAGI. V was pared by 2 bases and J by 3 bases, with 16 bases between. CDR3 DNA: TGTGCCAGCAGTTACCTCCTCCGAGGGGGGGACTATGGCTACACCTTC. It encodes CASSYLLRGGDYGYTF.

This clone was counted a single time. This sequence joins TRBV4-1 and TRBJ2-3; the D gene could be TRBD1 or TRBD2 (5 bases each). There are 17 residues in the CDR3. Germline CDR1 MGHRA, CDR2 YSYEKL. Trimming pared 3 bases from V and 4 bases from J, leaving 20 bases between. The CDR3 sequence: CASSHRPISGRPDTQYF. The CDR3 DNA is TGCGCCAGCAGCCACCGTCCCATATCGGGACGTCCAGATACGCAGTATTTT.

In this sample, this clone turned up once. The chain recombines TRBV7-3 with TRBJ2-7; 8 bases align to TRBD1. J lost 3 bases, V lost 4 bases, and 2 bases had no gene match. The CDR3 loop spans 13 amino acids. Looked up from germline, CDR1 is SGHTA and CDR2 is FQGTGA. This CDR3 reads CASSSTGGYEQYF. In DNA form, the CDR3 reads TGTGCCAGCAGCTCCACAGGGGGCTACGAGCAGTACTTC. Full variable domain (missing parts from reference TRBV7-3 and TRBJ2-7): GAGVSQTPSNKVTEKGKYVELRCDPISGHTALYWYRQSLGQGPEFLIYFQGTGAADDSGLPNDRFFAVRPEGSVSTLKIQRTERGDSAVYLCASSSTGGYEQYFGPGTRLTVT.